This T cell receptor (beta chain) was recorded in a study of Graves' ophthalmopathy and Graves' hyperthyroidism. As for the study in general: Untreated patients at initial diagnosis provided peripheral blood.

The CDR3 length is 15 residues. The V gene lost 7 bases and the J gene lost 0 bases, with 15 bases spanning the gap. CDR1 and CDR2 from the germline V gene are SGHAT and FQNNGV. Amplification of TCR beta CDR3 regions used RNA transcripts. First-round RT-PCR employed HTBI primers, with a second-round multiplex PCR after it. TCRdb reprocessed the multiplex PCR reads with MiXCR, giving one entry per CDR3 protein. The table includes a few hundred thousand distinct CDR3 sequences, about a sixth detected once. Aged 18 to 65, hyperthyroidism patients had new diagnoses of under 2 months' duration. This clonotype was picked up many times.

Sequencing was done on a sample of peripheral blood. This clonotype was obtained from an adult woman with stable Graves' hyperthyroidism. The chain joins TRBV11-2 to TRBJ1-1; tentatively, D is TRBD1 (5 bases). CDR3 sequence (DNA): TGTGCCAGCAAACCTCAGGGAGTCATGAACACTGAAGCTTTCTTT. It codes for CASKPQGVMNTEAFF.